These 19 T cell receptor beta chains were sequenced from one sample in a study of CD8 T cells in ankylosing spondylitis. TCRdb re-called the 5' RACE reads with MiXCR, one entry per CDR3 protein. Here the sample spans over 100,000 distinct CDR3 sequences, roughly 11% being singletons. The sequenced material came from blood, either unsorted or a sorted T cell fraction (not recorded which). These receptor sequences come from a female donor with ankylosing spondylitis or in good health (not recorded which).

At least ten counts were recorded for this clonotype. CDR3 nucleotide sequence: TGTGCCAGCAGCTCTGGGACTAGCAATACCGGGGAGCTGTTTTTT. Its translation: CASSSGTSNTGELFF. The chain uses TRBV7-6 and TRBJ2-2, with 9 bases aligning to TRBD2. The CDR3 length is 15 residues. The V segment lost 4 bases and the J segment 5 bases; nucleotides outside the gene matches: 5. Germline CDR1 and CDR2: SGHVS and FNYEAQ.

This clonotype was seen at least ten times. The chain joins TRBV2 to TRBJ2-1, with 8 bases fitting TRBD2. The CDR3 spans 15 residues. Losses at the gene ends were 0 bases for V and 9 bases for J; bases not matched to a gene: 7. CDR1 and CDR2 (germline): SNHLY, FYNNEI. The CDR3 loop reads CASSEAAGAFGEQFF. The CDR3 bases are TGTGCCAGCAGTGAAGCAGCGGGAGCGTTTGGTGAGCAGTTCTTC.

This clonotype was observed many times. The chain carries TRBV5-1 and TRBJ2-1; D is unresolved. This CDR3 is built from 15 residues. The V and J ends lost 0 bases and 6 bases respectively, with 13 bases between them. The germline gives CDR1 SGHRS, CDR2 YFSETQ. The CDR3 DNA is TGCGCCAGCAGCTTGGTGGTGGGATATCTCAATGAGCAGTTCTTC. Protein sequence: CASSLVVGYLNEQFF.

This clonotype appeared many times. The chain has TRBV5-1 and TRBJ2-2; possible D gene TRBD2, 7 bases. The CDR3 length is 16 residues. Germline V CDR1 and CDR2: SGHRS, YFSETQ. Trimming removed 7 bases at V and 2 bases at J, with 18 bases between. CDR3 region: CASYQGGADNTGELFF. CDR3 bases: TGCGCCAGCTACCAAGGGGGGGCAGATAACACCGGGGAGCTGTTTTTT.

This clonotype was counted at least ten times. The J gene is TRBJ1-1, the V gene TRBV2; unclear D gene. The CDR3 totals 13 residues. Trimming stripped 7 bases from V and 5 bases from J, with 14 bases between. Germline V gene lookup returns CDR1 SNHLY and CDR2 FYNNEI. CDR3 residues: CASKEEGQTEAFF. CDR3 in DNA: TGTGCCAGCAAGGAAGAGGGCCAGACTGAAGCTTTCTTT.

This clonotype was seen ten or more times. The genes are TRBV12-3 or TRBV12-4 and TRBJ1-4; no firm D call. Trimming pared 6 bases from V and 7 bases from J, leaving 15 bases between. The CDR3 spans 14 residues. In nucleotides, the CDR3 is TGTGCCAGCAGCCCTCTGGGGTTGGGTGAAAAACTGTTTTTT. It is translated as CASSPLGLGEKLFF.

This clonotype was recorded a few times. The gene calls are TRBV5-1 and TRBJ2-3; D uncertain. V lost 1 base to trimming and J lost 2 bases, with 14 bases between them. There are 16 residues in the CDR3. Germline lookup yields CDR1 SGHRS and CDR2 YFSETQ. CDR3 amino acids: CASSLHADTNTDTQYF. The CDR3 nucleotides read TGCGCCAGCAGCTTGCATGCGGATACCAACACAGATACGCAGTATTTT.

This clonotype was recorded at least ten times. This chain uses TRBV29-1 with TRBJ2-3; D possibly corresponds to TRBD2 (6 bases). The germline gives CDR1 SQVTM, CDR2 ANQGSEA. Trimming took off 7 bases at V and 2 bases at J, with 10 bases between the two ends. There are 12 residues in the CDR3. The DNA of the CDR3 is TGCAGCGGGGGGGACTTCACAGATACGCAGTATTTT. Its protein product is CSGGDFTDTQYF.

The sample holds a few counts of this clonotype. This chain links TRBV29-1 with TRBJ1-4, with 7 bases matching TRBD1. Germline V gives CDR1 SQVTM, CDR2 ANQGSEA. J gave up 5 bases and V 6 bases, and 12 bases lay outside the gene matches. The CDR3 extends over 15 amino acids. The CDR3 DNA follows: TGCAGCGTCCTTCTACGACAGGGCCCAAATGAAAAACTGTTTTTT. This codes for CSVLLRQGPNEKLFF.

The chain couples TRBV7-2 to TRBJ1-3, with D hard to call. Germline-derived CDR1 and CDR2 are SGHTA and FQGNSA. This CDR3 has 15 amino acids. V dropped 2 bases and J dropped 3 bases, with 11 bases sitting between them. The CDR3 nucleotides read TGTGCCAGCAGCTTATCCCCTGGGGATGGAAACACCATATATTTT. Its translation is CASSLSPGDGNTIYF. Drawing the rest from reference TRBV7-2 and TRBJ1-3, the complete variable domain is GAGVSQSPSNKVTEKGKDVELRCDPISGHTALYWYRQSLGQGLEFLIYFQGNSAPDKSGLPSDRFSAERTGGSVSTLTIQRTQQEDSAVYLCASSLSPGDGNTIYFGEGSWLTVV.

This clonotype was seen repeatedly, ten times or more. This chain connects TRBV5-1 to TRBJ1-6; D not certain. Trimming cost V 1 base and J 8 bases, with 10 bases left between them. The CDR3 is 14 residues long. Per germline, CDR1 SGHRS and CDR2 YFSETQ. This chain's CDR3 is CASSLRPEDSPLHF. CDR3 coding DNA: TGCGCCAGCAGCTTGCGGCCAGAGGATTCACCCCTCCACTTT.

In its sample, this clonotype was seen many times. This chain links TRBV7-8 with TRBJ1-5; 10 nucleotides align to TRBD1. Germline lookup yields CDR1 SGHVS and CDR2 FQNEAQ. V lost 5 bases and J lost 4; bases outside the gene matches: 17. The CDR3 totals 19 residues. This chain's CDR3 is CASSTSGGQGQGINQPQHF. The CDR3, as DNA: TGTGCCAGCAGCACCTCGGGGGGCCAGGGACAGGGGATTAATCAGCCCCAGCATTTT.

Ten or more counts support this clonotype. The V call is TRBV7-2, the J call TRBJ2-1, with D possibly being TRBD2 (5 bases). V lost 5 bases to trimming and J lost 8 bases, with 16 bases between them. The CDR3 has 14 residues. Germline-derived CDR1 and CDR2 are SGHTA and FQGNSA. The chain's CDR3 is CASSKTRVGDEQFF. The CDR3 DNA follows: TGTGCCAGCAGCAAAACTAGAGTGGGCGATGAGCAGTTCTTC.

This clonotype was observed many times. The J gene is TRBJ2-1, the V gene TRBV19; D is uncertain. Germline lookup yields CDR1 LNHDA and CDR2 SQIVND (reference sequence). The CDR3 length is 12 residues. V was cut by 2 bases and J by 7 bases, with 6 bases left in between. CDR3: CASSIRPNEQFF. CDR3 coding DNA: TGTGCCAGTAGTATAAGGCCTAATGAGCAGTTCTTC. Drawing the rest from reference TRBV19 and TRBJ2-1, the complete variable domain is DGGITQSPKYLFRKEGQNVTLSCEQNLNHDAMYWYRQDPGQGLRLIYYSQIVNDFQKGDIAEGYSVSREKKESFPLTVTSAQKNPTAFYLCASSIRPNEQFFGPGTRLTVL.

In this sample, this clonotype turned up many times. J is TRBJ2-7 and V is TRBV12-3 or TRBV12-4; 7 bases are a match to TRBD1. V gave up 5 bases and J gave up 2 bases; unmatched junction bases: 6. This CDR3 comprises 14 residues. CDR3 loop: CASSLQGIAYEQYF. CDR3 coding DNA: TGTGCCAGCAGTCTACAGGGGATCGCCTACGAGCAGTACTTC.

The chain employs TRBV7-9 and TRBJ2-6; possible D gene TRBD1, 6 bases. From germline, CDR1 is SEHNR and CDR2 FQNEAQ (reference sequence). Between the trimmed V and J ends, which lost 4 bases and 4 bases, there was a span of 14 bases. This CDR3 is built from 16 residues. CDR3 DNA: TGTGCCAGCAGCTCACGGACCGGACAGGGGGCCAACGTCCTGACTTTC. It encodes CASSSRTGQGANVLTF.

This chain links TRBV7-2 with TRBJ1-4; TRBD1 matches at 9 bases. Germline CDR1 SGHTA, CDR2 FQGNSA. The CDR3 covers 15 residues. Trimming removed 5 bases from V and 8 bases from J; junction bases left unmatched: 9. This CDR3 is CASSRIGTGNEKLFF. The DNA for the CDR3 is TGTGCCAGCAGCCGAATCGGGACAGGGAACGAAAAACTGTTTTTT.

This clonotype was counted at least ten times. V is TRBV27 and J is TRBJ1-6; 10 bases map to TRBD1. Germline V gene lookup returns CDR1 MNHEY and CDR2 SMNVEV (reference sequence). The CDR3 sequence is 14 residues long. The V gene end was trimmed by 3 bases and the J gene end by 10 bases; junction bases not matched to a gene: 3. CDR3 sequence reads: CASSFGTGESPLHF. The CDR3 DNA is TGTGCCAGCAGTTTCGGGACAGGGGAGTCACCCCTCCACTTT.

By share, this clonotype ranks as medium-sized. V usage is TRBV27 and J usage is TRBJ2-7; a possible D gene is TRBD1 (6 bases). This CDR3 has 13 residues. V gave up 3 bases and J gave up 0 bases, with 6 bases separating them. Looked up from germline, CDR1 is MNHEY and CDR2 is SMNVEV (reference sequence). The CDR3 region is CASSLGHSYEQYF. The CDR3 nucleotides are TGTGCCAGCAGTTTGGGACACTCCTACGAGCAGTACTTC.